The rows below give T cell receptor beta chains drawn from one sample of a study. TCRdb redid the calling of the RT-PCR reads with MiXCR, one entry per CDR3 protein. The data show about 570 distinct CDR3 sequences, over 45% seen once. The specimen sequenced was memory CD4+ T cells from salivary gland. Every receptor here comes from a female donor with primary Sjogren's syndrome. Each CDR3 is given with its conserved first and last residue. A D gene is named only where the DNA matches it firmly. Only some rows state a clone size, as once, few, many or a class for expanded clones.

j_gene: TRBJ2-5; d_gene: .; abundance: .; v_gene: TRBV11-2; CDR3aa: CASSRARGTGRETQYF; CDR3nt: TGTGCCAGCAGCCGCGCCCGGGGGACCGGACGAGAGACCCAGTACTTC
j_gene: TRBJ2-7; d_gene: TRBD1; abundance: few; v_gene: TRBV7-8; CDR3aa: CASSPRDRAYEQYF; CDR3nt: TGTGCCAGCAGCCCCCGGGACAGGGCCTACGAGCAGTACTTC
j_gene: TRBJ1-5; d_gene: .; abundance: large; v_gene: TRBV20-1; CDR3aa: CSARDVGGLGNQPQHF; CDR3nt: TGCAGTGCTAGAGATGTCGGGGGGCTGGGCAATCAGCCCCAGCATTTT
j_gene: TRBJ2-4; d_gene: .; abundance: .; v_gene: TRBV5-1; CDR3aa: CASSPGESLAKNIQYF; CDR3nt: TGCGCCAGCAGCCCGGGGGAGAGCCTAGCCAAAAACATTCAGTACTTC
j_gene: TRBJ2-7; d_gene: TRBD1; abundance: .; v_gene: TRBV5-1; CDR3aa: CASSWTPGQGTSYEQYF; CDR3nt: TGCGCCAGCAGCTGGACTCCGGGACAGGGGACTTCCTACGAGCAGTACTTC
j_gene: TRBJ1-2; d_gene: TRBD1; abundance: .; v_gene: TRBV6-6; CDR3aa: CASSPQGFAGYTF; CDR3nt: TGTGCCAGCAGCCCACAGGGGTTCGCCGGCTACACCTTC
j_gene: TRBJ2-7; d_gene: .; abundance: large; v_gene: TRBV3-1; CDR3aa: CASSQEGRQVSYEQYF; CDR3nt: TGTGCCAGCAGCCAAGAAGGGAGGCAGGTCTCCTACGAGCAGTACTTC
j_gene: TRBJ1-6; d_gene: .; abundance: large; v_gene: TRBV12-3/TRBV12-4; CDR3aa: CASSFRRSPLHF; CDR3nt: TGTGCCAGCAGTTTTAGGAGATCACCCCTCCACTTT
j_gene: TRBJ2-2; d_gene: .; abundance: large; v_gene: TRBV11-2; CDR3aa: CASSSLTGELFF; CDR3nt: TGTGCCAGCAGCTCGCTCACCGGGGAGCTGTTTTTT
j_gene: TRBJ2-5; d_gene: TRBD2; abundance: large; v_gene: TRBV7-9; CDR3aa: CASSLMSGVRQETQYF; CDR3nt: TGTGCCAGCAGCTTAATGAGCGGGGTACGACAAGAGACCCAGTACTTC
j_gene: TRBJ1-6; d_gene: .; abundance: large; v_gene: TRBV7-2; CDR3aa: CASSPRTLSPLHF; CDR3nt: TGTGCCAGCAGCCCGCGGACTCTTTCACCCCTCCACTTT
j_gene: TRBJ2-1; d_gene: .; abundance: once; v_gene: TRBV9; CDR3aa: CASSPTLVNNEQFF; CDR3nt: TGTGCCAGCAGCCCTACACTAGTAAACAATGAGCAGTTCTTC
j_gene: TRBJ2-3; d_gene: TRBD2; abundance: .; v_gene: TRBV20-1; CDR3aa: CSAVLTSSLDTQYF; CDR3nt: TGCAGTGCCGTTCTGACTAGCTCCCTAGATACGCAGTATTTT
j_gene: TRBJ1-5; d_gene: TRBD1; abundance: .; v_gene: TRBV20-1; CDR3aa: CSAREGGGKSQPQHF; CDR3nt: TGCAGTGCTAGAGAAGGAGGGGGCAAGAGTCAGCCCCAGCATTTT
j_gene: TRBJ2-5; d_gene: .; abundance: once; v_gene: TRBV5-1; CDR3aa: CASSLQGWLSQETRYF; CDR3nt: TGCGCCAGCAGCTTGCAGGGGTGGCTCTCCCAAGAGACCCGGTACTTC
j_gene: TRBJ2-3; d_gene: TRBD1; abundance: .; v_gene: TRBV6-5; CDR3aa: CASPDDRGRVDTQYF; CDR3nt: TGTGCCAGCCCCGATGACAGGGGTAGGGTAGATACGCAGTATTTT
j_gene: TRBJ2-2; d_gene: .; abundance: medium-sized; v_gene: TRBV19; CDR3aa: CASTRFEVQNTGELFF; CDR3nt: TGTGCCAGTACCAGGTTCGAGGTCCAGAACACCGGGGAGCTGTTTTTT
j_gene: TRBJ2-4; d_gene: .; abundance: large; v_gene: TRBV20-1; CDR3aa: CSASGGSGAKNIQYF; CDR3nt: TGCAGTGCTAGTGGGGGAAGCGGAGCCAAAAACATTCAGTACTTC
j_gene: TRBJ2-1; d_gene: .; abundance: .; v_gene: TRBV20-1; CDR3aa: CSARGSSPYNEQFF; CDR3nt: TGCAGTGCTAGAGGGTCCTCCCCATACAATGAGCAGTTCTTC
j_gene: TRBJ2-3; d_gene: .; abundance: .; v_gene: TRBV4-3; CDR3aa: CASSQEGWDTQYF; CDR3nt: TGCGCCAGCAGCCAAGAGGGGTGGGATACGCAGTATTTT
j_gene: TRBJ1-1; d_gene: .; abundance: .; v_gene: TRBV20-1; CDR3aa: CSASIGGMNTEAFF; CDR3nt: TGCAGTGCTAGTATCGGGGGCATGAACACTGAAGCTTTCTTT
j_gene: TRBJ2-5; d_gene: .; abundance: .; v_gene: TRBV6-5; CDR3aa: CASSFYICSALDLDEQETQYF; CDR3nt: .
j_gene: TRBJ2-5; d_gene: .; abundance: .; v_gene: TRBV4-1; CDR3aa: CASSQASGTQYF; CDR3nt: TGCGCCAGCAGCCAAGCTTCCGGGACCCAGTACTTC
j_gene: TRBJ2-1; d_gene: .; abundance: .; v_gene: TRBV7-3; CDR3aa: CASSLNPIGASSYNEQFF; CDR3nt: TGTGCCAGCAGCTTAAACCCGATTGGCGCGTCCTCCTACAATGAGCAGTTCTTC
j_gene: TRBJ1-4; d_gene: .; abundance: medium-sized; v_gene: TRBV6-1; CDR3aa: CASTRRMGLFNEKLFF; CDR3nt: TGTGCCAGCACTAGACGCATGGGACTTTTTAATGAAAAACTGTTTTTT
j_gene: TRBJ2-5; d_gene: TRBD1; abundance: .; v_gene: TRBV29-1; CDR3aa: CSGRQGKETQYF; CDR3nt: TGCAGCGGGAGACAGGGAAAAGAGACCCAGTACTTC
j_gene: TRBJ1-1; d_gene: .; abundance: medium-sized; v_gene: TRBV2; CDR3aa: CASSVRGETEAFF; CDR3nt: TGTGCCAGCAGTGTAAGGGGAGAGACTGAAGCTTTCTTT
j_gene: TRBJ1-5; d_gene: .; abundance: large; v_gene: TRBV7-2; CDR3aa: CASGERGGNQPQHF; CDR3nt: TGTGCCAGCGGGGAGCGGGGAGGAAATCAGCCCCAGCATTTT
j_gene: TRBJ1-1; d_gene: TRBD1; abundance: large; v_gene: TRBV20-1; CDR3aa: CSARTTGESFF; CDR3nt: TGCAGTGCTAGGACGACAGGGGAGTCGTTCTTT
j_gene: TRBJ2-7; d_gene: .; abundance: .; v_gene: TRBV20-1; CDR3aa: CSANKPGGGNEQYF; CDR3nt: TGCAGTGCTAACAAGCCAGGGGGAGGAAACGAGCAGTACTTC
j_gene: TRBJ1-3; d_gene: TRBD1; abundance: .; v_gene: TRBV13; CDR3aa: CASSQGGLSGNTIYF; CDR3nt: TGTGCCAGCAGTCAAGGGGGCCTCTCTGGAAACACCATATATTTT
j_gene: TRBJ1-6; d_gene: .; abundance: large; v_gene: TRBV12-3/TRBV12-4; CDR3aa: CASSFNGGPDSPLHF; CDR3nt: TGTGCCAGCAGTTTTAATGGAGGGCCGGATTCACCCCTCCACTTT
j_gene: TRBJ1-5; d_gene: .; abundance: .; v_gene: TRBV21-1; CDR3aa: CASSDRKQPQHF; CDR3nt: TGTGCCAGCAGCGACAGAAAACAGCCCCAGCATTTT
j_gene: TRBJ1-5; d_gene: TRBD1; abundance: large; v_gene: TRBV20-1; CDR3aa: CSARDPRGPRSNQPQHF; CDR3nt: TGCAGTGCTAGAGATCCCAGGGGGCCAAGAAGCAATCAGCCCCAGCATTTT
j_gene: TRBJ2-3; d_gene: .; abundance: large; v_gene: TRBV5-1; CDR3aa: CASSGGPLHFTDTQYF; CDR3nt: TGCGCCAGCAGCGGGGGGCCGTTGCACTTCACAGATACGCAGTATTTT
j_gene: TRBJ2-7; d_gene: .; abundance: large; v_gene: TRBV5-1; CDR3aa: CASSLVRGSEQYF; CDR3nt: TGCGCCAGCAGCTTGGTCCGGGGTTCCGAGCAGTACTTC
j_gene: TRBJ1-5; d_gene: .; abundance: .; v_gene: TRBV20-1; CDR3aa: CSARVGGGNQPQHF; CDR3nt: TGCAGTGCTAGAGTGGGTGGGGGCAATCAGCCCCAGCATTTT
j_gene: TRBJ2-7; d_gene: TRBD2; abundance: medium-sized; v_gene: TRBV5-1; CDR3aa: CASSLMGGDHEQYF; CDR3nt: TGCGCCAGCAGCTTAATGGGGGGGGATCACGAGCAGTACTTC
j_gene: TRBJ1-1; d_gene: .; abundance: .; v_gene: TRBV10-3; CDR3aa: CAISMNTEAFF; CDR3nt: TGTGCCATCAGCATGAACACTGAAGCTTTCTTT
j_gene: TRBJ2-5; d_gene: .; abundance: large; v_gene: TRBV24-1; CDR3aa: CATSDGGTETQYF; CDR3nt: TGTGCCACCAGTGATGGGGGAACGGAGACCCAGTACTTC
j_gene: TRBJ2-1; d_gene: TRBD1; abundance: large; v_gene: TRBV7-8; CDR3aa: CASSSRGSRGLGNEQFF; CDR3nt: TGTGCCAGCAGCTCTAGAGGGAGCAGGGGGCTGGGCAATGAGCAGTTCTTC
j_gene: TRBJ1-4; d_gene: TRBD1; abundance: .; v_gene: TRBV12-3/TRBV12-4; CDR3aa: CASGGQGLEKLFF; CDR3nt: TGTGCCAGCGGGGGACAGGGTCTTGAAAAACTGTTTTTT
j_gene: TRBJ2-1; d_gene: .; abundance: .; v_gene: TRBV7-8; CDR3aa: CASSLAGSSYNEQFF; CDR3nt: TGTGCCAGCAGCTTAGCAGGGAGCTCCTACAATGAGCAGTTCTTC
j_gene: TRBJ2-7; d_gene: TRBD1; abundance: once; v_gene: TRBV12-3/TRBV12-4; CDR3aa: CASSWDRAGEQYF; CDR3nt: TGTGCCAGCAGTTGGGACAGGGCTGGAGAGCAGTACTTC
j_gene: TRBJ2-7; d_gene: TRBD2; abundance: large; v_gene: TRBV7-2; CDR3aa: CASSLTSGSEQYF; CDR3nt: TGTGCCAGCAGCTTAACTAGCGGGAGCGAGCAGTACTTC
j_gene: TRBJ2-5; d_gene: .; abundance: .; v_gene: TRBV6-5; CDR3aa: CASSAQGRTQETQYF; CDR3nt: TGTGCCAGCTCCGCTCAGGGAAGGACGCAAGAGACCCAGTACTTC
j_gene: TRBJ2-1; d_gene: .; abundance: .; v_gene: TRBV3-1; CDR3aa: CASSPGTYNEQFF; CDR3nt: TGTGCCAGCAGCCCCGGGACCTACAATGAGCAGTTCTTC
j_gene: TRBJ2-2; d_gene: .; abundance: .; v_gene: TRBV7-3; CDR3aa: CASSPSGRGTGELFF; CDR3nt: TGTGCCAGCAGCCCTTCCGGGAGAGGAACCGGGGAGCTGTTTTTT
j_gene: TRBJ1-6; d_gene: TRBD1; abundance: .; v_gene: TRBV27; CDR3aa: CASSSGQVGIRNSPLHF; CDR3nt: TGTGCCAGCAGTTCAGGACAGGTCGGTATAAGGAATTCACCCCTCCACTTT
j_gene: TRBJ2-7; d_gene: TRBD2; abundance: large; v_gene: TRBV3-1; CDR3aa: CASSQEGRGSSYEQYF; CDR3nt: TGTGCCAGCAGCCAAGAAGGGCGGGGGAGCTCCTACGAGCAGTACTTC
j_gene: TRBJ2-3; d_gene: TRBD2; abundance: large; v_gene: TRBV12-3/TRBV12-4; CDR3aa: CASSLGLAGVISYTQYF; CDR3nt: TGTGCCAGCAGTTTAGGGTTAGCGGGGGTAATATCATATACGCAGTATTTT
j_gene: TRBJ2-2; d_gene: .; abundance: .; v_gene: TRBV7-2; CDR3aa: CASSQGPTGELFF; CDR3nt: TGTGCCAGCAGCCAGGGGCCCACCGGGGAGCTGTTTTTT
j_gene: TRBJ2-5; d_gene: TRBD2; abundance: .; v_gene: TRBV6-5; CDR3aa: CASSYKIWGGLETQYF; CDR3nt: TGTGCCAGCAGTTACAAAATTTGGGGGGGACTAGAGACCCAGTACTTC
j_gene: TRBJ2-3; d_gene: .; abundance: large; v_gene: TRBV11-1; CDR3aa: CASSSRGLSTQYF; CDR3nt: TGTGCCAGCAGCTCCCGCGGCCTCTCTACGCAGTATTTT
j_gene: TRBJ2-5; d_gene: .; abundance: large; v_gene: TRBV7-9; CDR3aa: CASSPRVDQETQYF; CDR3nt: TGTGCCAGCAGCCCCCGGGTAGACCAAGAGACCCAGTACTTC